Detailed here is one T cell receptor beta chain. Its specificity is unknown. Sorted populations were all over 98% pure. Every bit of the isolated RNA underwent reverse transcription, so sequencing read expressed TCRB transcripts. The data were produced by immunoSEQ multiplex PCR, yet TCRdb's version contains in-frame clones alone and is incomplete. The table has under 450,000 clones, over 13% seen once. This sample is part of a study of beta chain features in type 1 diabetes. Whole-study results and caveats: Naive, central memory and Treg TCRB repertoires appeared more alike in patients than in healthy donors. Cells expressing TCR highly could be over-represented by cDNA sequencing. Patients and controls would be equally affected if PCR favored shorter templates.

V lost 3 bases, J lost 5 bases, and 9 bases stayed unmatched. This CDR3 is built from 17 residues. CDR1 is SGHNT, CDR2 YYREEE, per germline (reference sequence). The sequencing input was naive CD4+ T cells from blood. This chain connects TRBV5-4 to TRBJ2-5; 14 positions match TRBD2. This clonotype originated in a woman younger than 30 in good health. The CDR3 DNA is TGTGCCAGCAGCTCAAAGACTAGCGGGAGGGTGAGGGAGACCCAGTACTTC. Protein product: CASSSKTSGRVRETQYF.